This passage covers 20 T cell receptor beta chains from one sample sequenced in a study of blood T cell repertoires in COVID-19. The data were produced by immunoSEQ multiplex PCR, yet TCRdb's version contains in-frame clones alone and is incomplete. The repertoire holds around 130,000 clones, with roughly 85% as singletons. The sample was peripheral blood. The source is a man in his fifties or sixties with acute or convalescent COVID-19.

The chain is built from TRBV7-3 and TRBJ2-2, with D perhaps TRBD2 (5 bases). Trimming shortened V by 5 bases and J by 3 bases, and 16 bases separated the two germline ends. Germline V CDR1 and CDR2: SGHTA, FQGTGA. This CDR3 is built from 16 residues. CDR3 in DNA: TGTGCCAGCAGCCTGAGAGGGCCTAGGGACACCGGGGAGCTGTTTTTT. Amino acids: CASSLRGPRDTGELFF.

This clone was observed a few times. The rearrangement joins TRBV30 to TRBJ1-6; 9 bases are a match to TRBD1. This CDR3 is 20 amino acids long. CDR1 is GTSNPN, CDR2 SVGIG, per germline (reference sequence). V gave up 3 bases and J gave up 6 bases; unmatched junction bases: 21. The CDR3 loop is CAWSAIGTGKWVVGNSPLHF. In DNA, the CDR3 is TGTGCCTGGAGCGCTATTGGGACAGGGAAATGGGTTGTCGGTAATTCACCCCTCCACTTT.

CDR3 sequence (DNA): TGTGCCAGCAGCTTCGCGGACTACTACGAGCAGTACTTC. Protein sequence: CASSFADYYEQYF. The chain couples TRBV7-6 to TRBJ2-7; a weak D match, TRBD2 (6 bases). The CDR3 sequence is 13 residues long. Germline V gives CDR1 SGHVS, CDR2 FNYEAQ. Trimming pared 3 bases from V and 3 bases from J, leaving 9 bases between.

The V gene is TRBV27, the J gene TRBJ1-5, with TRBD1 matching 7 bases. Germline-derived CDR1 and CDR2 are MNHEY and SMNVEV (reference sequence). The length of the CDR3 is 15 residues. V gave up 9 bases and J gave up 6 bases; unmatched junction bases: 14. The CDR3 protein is CARGTDREIIQPQHF. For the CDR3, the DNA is TGTGCCAGAGGAACCGACAGGGAAATTATTCAGCCCCAGCATTTT.

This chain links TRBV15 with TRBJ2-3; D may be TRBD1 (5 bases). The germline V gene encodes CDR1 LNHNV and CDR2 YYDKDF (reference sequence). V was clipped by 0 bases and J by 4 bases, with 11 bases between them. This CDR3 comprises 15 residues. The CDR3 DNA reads TGTGCCACCAGCAGAGATGGGCAGGGTTCAGATACGCAGTATTTT. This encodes CATSRDGQGSDTQYF. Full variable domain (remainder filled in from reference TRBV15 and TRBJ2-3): DAMVIQNPRYQVTQFGKPVTLSCSQTLNHNVMYWYQQKSSQAPKLLFHYYDKDFNNEADTPDNFQSRRPNTSFCFLDIRSPGLGDTAMYLCATSRDGQGSDTQYFGPGTRLTVL.

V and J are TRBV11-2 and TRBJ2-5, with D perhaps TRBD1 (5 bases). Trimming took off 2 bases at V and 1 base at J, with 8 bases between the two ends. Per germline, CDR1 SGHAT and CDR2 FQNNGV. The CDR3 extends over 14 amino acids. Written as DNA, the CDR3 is TGTGCCAGCAGCTTATTTAGGGGCCAAGAGACCCAGTACTTC. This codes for CASSLFRGQETQYF.

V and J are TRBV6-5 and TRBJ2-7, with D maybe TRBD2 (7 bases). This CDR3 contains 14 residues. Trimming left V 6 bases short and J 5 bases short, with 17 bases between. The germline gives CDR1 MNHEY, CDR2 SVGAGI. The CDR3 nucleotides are TGTGCCAGCAGGGGACGGGGGGCGACCCACGAGCAGTACTTC. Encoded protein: CASRGRGATHEQYF.

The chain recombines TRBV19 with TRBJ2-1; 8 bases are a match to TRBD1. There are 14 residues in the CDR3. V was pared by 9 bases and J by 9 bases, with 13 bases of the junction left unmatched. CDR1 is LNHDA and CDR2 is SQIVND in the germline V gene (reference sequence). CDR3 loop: CASGSGGDFLEQFF. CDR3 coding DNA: TGTGCCAGCGGATCAGGGGGCGACTTCCTTGAGCAGTTCTTC.

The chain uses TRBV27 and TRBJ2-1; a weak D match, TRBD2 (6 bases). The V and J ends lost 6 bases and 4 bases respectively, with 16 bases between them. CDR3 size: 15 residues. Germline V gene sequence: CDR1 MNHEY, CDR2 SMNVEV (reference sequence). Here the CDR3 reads CASSRMVAVYNEQFF. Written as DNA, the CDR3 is TGTGCCAGCAGCCGGATGGTAGCGGTATACAATGAGCAGTTCTTC.

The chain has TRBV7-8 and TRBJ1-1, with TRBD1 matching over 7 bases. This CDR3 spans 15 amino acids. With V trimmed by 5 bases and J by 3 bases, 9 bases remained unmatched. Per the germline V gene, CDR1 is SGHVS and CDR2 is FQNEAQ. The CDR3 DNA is TGTGCCAGCAGCCCCCCGACAGGGCCAGACACTGAAGCTTTCTTT. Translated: CASSPPTGPDTEAFF.

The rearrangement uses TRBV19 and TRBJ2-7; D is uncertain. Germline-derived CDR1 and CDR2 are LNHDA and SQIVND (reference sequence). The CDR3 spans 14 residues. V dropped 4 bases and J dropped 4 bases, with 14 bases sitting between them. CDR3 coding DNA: TGTGCCAGTAGTACGTCAGGTGGAACGTACGAGCAGTACTTC. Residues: CASSTSGGTYEQYF.

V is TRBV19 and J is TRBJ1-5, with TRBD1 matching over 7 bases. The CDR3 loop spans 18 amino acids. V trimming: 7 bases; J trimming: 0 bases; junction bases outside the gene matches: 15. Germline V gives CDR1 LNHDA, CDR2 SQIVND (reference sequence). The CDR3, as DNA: TGTGCCAGTAAACGTTGGTGGGGACAGTTTGATAGCAATCAGCCCCAGCATTTT. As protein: CASKRWWGQFDSNQPQHF.

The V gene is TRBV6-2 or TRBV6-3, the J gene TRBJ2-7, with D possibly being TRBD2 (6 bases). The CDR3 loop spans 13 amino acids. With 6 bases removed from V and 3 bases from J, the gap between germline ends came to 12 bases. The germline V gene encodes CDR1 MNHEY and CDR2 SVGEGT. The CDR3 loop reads CASSRGGIYEQYF. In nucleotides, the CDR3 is TGTGCCAGCAGCCGGGGAGGAATCTACGAGCAGTACTTC.

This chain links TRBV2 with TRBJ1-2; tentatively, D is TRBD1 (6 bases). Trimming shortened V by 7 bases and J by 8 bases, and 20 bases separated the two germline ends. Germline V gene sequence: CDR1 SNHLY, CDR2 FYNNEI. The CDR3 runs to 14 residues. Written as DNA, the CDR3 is TGTGCCAGCAATGGGGATGGGACACTATGGGGCTACACCTTC. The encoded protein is CASNGDGTLWGYTF. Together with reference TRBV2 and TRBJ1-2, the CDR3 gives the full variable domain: EPEVTQTPSHQVTQMGQEVILRCVPISNHLYFYWYRQILGQKVEFLVSFYNNEISEKSEIFDDQFSVERPDGSNFTLKIRSTKLEDSAMYFCASNGDGTLWGYTFGSGTRLTVV.

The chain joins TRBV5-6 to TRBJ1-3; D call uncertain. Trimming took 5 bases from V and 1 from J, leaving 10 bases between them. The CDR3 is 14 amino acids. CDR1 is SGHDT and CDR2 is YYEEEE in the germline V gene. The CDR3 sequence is CASRMESSGNTIYF. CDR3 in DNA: TGTGCCAGCAGAATGGAGTCTTCTGGAAACACCATATATTTT.

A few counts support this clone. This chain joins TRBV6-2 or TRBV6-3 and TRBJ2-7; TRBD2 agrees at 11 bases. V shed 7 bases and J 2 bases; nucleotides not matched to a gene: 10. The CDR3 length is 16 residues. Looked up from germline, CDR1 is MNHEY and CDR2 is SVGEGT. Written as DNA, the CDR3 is TGTGCCAGCATCCCCCCGGGACTAGCGGTTCCCTACGAGCAGTACTTC. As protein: CASIPPGLAVPYEQYF.

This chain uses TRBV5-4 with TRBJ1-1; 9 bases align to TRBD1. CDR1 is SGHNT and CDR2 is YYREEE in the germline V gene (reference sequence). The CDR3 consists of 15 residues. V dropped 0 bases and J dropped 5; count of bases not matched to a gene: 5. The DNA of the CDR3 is TGTGCCAGCAGCTTGGGGGGACAGGGTATAACTGAAGCTTTCTTT. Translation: CASSLGGQGITEAFF.

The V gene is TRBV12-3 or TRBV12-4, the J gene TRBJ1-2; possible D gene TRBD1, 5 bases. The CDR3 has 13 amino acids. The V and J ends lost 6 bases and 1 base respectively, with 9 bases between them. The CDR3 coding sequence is TGTGCCAGCAGCCTAGGGGTTAACTATGGCTACACCTTC. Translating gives CASSLGVNYGYTF.

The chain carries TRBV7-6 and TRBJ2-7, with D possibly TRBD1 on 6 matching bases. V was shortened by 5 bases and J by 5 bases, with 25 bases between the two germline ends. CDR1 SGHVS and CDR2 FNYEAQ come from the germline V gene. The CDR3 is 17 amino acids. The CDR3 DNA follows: TGTGCCAGCAGCCCTCGGGCCCGGCAGGGGCGCTTCAACGAGCAGTACTTC. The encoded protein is CASSPRARQGRFNEQYF.

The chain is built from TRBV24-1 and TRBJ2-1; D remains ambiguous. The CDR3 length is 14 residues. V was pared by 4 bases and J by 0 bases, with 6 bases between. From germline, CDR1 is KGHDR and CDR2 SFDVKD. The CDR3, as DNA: TGTGCCACCAGTGACTACGCCTCCTACAATGAGCAGTTCTTC. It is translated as CATSDYASYNEQFF.